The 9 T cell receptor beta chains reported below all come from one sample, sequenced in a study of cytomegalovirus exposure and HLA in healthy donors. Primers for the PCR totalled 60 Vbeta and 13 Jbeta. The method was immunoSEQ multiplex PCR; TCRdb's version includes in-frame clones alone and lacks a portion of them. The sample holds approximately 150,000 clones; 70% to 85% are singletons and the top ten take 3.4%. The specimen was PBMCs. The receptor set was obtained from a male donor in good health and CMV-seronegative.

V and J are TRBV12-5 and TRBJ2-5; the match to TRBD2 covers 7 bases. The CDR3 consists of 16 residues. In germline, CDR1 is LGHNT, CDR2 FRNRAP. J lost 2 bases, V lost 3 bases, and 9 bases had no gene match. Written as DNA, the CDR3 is TGTGCTAGTGGTTTCCTGGCTAGCGGAGGGCAAGAGACCCAGTACTTC. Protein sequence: CASGFLASGGQETQYF.

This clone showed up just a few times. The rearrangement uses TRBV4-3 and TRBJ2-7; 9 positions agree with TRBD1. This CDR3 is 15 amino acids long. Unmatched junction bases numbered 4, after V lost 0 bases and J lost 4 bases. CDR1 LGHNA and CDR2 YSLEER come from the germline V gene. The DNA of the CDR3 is TGCGCCAGCAGCCAAGATGAGGGACAGGGATACGAGCAGTACTTC. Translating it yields CASSQDEGQGYEQYF.

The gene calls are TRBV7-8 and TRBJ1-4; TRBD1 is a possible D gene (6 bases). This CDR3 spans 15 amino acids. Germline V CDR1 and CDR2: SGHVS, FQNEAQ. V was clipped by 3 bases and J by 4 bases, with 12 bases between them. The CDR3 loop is CASSLGASRNEKLFF. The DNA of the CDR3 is TGTGCCAGCAGCTTGGGGGCAAGCCGTAATGAAAAACTGTTTTTT.

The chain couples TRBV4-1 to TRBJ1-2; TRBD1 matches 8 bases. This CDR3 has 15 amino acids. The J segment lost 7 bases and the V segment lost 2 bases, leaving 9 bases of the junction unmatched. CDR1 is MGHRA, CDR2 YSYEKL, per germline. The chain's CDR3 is CASSQTDRATSGYTF. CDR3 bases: TGCGCCAGCAGCCAAACGGACAGGGCGACGAGTGGCTACACCTTC.

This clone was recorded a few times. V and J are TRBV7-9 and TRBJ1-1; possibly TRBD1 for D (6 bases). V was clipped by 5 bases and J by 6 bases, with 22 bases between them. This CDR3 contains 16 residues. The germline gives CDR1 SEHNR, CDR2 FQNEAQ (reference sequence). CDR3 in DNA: TGTGCCAGCAGCCCACACAGGACAGCCGAAGGCGCTGAAGCTTTCTTT. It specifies CASSPHRTAEGAEAFF.

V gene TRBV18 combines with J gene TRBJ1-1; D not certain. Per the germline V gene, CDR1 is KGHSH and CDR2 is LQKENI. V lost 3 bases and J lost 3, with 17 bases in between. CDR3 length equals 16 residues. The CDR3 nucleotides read TGTGCCAGCTCACCTCGAGCATTACACGGGGACACTGAAGCTTTCTTT. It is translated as CASSPRALHGDTEAFF.

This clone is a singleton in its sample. CDR3 sequence (DNA): TGTGCCAGCAGTTTGTGGGGACAGGGGACACAGAACTATGGCTACACCTTC. This encodes CASSLWGQGTQNYGYTF. This chain uses TRBV28 with TRBJ1-2; TRBD1 matches at 10 bases. CDR1 and CDR2 (germline): MDHEN, SYDVKM. Trimming removed 3 bases from V and 2 bases from J; junction bases left unmatched: 9. CDR3 length equals 17 residues.

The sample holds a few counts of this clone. CDR3: CSVDRDMKNIQYF. Here the CDR3 DNA reads TGCAGCGTTGACCGGGATATGAAAAACATTCAGTACTTC. The chain joins TRBV29-1 to TRBJ2-4; weak D call: TRBD2 (5 bases). Trimming took 3 bases from V and 4 from J, leaving 10 bases between them. The CDR3 loop spans 13 amino acids. Germline V gives CDR1 SQVTM, CDR2 ANQGSEA.

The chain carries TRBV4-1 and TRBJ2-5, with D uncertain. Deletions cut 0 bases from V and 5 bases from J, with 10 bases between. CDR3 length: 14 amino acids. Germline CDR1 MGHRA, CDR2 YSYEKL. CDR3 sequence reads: CASSQEPTRETQYF. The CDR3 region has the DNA TGCGCCAGCAGCCAAGAGCCGACACGGGAGACCCAGTACTTC.